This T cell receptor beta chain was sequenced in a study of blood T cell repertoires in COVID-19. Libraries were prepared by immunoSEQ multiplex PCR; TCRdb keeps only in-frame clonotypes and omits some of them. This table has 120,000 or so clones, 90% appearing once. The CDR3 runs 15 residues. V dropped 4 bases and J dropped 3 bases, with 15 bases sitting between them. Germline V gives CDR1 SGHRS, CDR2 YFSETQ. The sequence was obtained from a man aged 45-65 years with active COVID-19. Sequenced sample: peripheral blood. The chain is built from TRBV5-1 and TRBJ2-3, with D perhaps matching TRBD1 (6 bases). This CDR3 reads CASSQGHGRTDTQYF. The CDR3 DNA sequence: TGCGCCAGCAGCCAGGGGCATGGACGGACAGATACGCAGTATTTT.